A selection of T cell receptor beta chains follows, all from one sample in a study of T cell changes during pregnancy in multiple sclerosis. Some clones are missing from TCRdb's copy, which holds only in-frame ones; the method was immunoSEQ multiplex PCR. The sample has approximately 68,000 clones, roughly nine tenths seen once. Sequenced here: peripheral blood, sampled in the second trimester of pregnancy. Every receptor here comes from a female donor with multiple sclerosis, enrolled in a pregnancy study. CDR3s include the opening cysteine and the closing phenylalanine or tryptophan. A D gene is named only where the DNA matches it firmly. The size entry is marked missing in some rows and otherwise reads once, few, many or a size class.

>-|TRBV5-6|few|TRBJ1-1
CASSFAGEAFF
TGTGCCAGCAGCTTTGCGGGGGAAGCTTTCTTT
>-|TRBV7-3|-|TRBJ2-7
CASSSESNEQYF
TGTGCCAGCAGCTCAGAATCCAACGAGCAGTACTTC
>TRBD2|TRBV5-6|-|TRBJ2-1
CASSPLRSGGASLNEQFF
TGTGCCAGCAGCCCACTCCGTAGCGGGGGGGCCTCGTTGAATGAGCAGTTCTTC
>-|TRBV19|-|TRBJ1-2
CASTPAGALSNYGYTF
TGTGCCAGTACCCCAGCAGGGGCCCTATCTAACTATGGCTACACCTTC
>TRBD1|TRBV5-1|once|TRBJ1-2
CASSPSGQNYGYTF
TGCGCCAGCAGCCCCTCGGGACAGAACTATGGCTACACCTTC
>TRBD1|TRBV10-3|-|TRBJ1-3
CAIRGQGIGGNTIYF
TGTGCCATCAGGGGACAGGGGATTGGCGGAAACACCATATATTTT
>TRBD1|TRBV7-9|-|TRBJ2-7
CASSWDRSYEQYF
TGTGCCAGCAGCTGGGACAGATCCTACGAGCAGTACTTC
>TRBD1|TRBV5-1|-|TRBJ2-7
CASSPSFRDRATSSYEQYF
TGCGCCAGCAGCCCTTCATTCCGGGACAGGGCAACCTCCTCCTACGAGCAGTACTTC
>TRBD1|TRBV5-1|-|TRBJ1-6
CASSLRQGIRNSPLHF
TGCGCCAGCAGCTTACGACAGGGGATCCGGAATTCACCCCTCCACTTT
>TRBD2|TRBV5-1|-|TRBJ2-7
CASSLVGLAVIEQYF
TGCGCCAGCAGCTTGGTAGGACTAGCGGTAATCGAGCAGTACTTC